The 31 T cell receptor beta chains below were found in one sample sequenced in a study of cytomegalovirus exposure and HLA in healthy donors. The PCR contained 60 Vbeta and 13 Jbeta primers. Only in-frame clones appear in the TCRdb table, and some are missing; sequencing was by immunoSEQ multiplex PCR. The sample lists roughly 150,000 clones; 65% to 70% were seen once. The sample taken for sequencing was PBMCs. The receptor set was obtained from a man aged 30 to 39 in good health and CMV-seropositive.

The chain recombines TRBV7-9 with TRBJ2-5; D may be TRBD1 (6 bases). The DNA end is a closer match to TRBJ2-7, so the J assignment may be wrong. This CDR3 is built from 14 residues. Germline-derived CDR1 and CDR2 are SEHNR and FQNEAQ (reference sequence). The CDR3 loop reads CASSLVPGEYEQYF. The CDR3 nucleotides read TGTGCCAGCAGCTTAGTTCCAGGGGAGTACGAGCAGTACTTC.

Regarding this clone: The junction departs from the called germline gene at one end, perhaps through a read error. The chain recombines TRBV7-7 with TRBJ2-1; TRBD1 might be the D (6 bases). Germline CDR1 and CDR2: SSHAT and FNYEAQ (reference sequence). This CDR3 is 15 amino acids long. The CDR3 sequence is CASSQTGSSYNEQFF. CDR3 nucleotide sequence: TGTGCTAGCAGTCAAACAGGGAGCTCCTACAATGAGCAGTTCTTC.

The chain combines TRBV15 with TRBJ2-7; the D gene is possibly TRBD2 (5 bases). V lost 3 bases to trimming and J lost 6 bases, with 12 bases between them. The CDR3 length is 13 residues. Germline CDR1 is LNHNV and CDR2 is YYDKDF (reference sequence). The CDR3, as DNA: TGTGCCACCAGCAGCTCACGGGGTCGCGAGCAGTACTTC. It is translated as CATSSSRGREQYF.

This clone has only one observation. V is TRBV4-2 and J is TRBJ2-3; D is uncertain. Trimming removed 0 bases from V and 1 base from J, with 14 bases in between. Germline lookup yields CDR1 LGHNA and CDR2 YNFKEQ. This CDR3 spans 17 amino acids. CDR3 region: CASSQDVARLGTDTQYF. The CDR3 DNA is TGTGCCAGCAGCCAAGATGTGGCGAGACTCGGCACAGATACGCAGTATTTT.

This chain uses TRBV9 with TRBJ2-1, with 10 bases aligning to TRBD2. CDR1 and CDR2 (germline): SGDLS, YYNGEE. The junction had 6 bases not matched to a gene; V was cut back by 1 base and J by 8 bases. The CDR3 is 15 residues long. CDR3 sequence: CASSVSSGRADEQFF. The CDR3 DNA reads TGTGCCAGCAGCGTATCCAGCGGGAGGGCCGATGAGCAGTTCTTC.

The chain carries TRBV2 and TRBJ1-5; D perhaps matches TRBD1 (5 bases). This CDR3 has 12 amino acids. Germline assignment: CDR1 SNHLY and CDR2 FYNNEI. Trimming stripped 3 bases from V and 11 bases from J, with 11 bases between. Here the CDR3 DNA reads TGTGCCAGCAGTGAGGGCGGAGGGGCCCAGCATTTT. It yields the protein CASSEGGGAQHF.

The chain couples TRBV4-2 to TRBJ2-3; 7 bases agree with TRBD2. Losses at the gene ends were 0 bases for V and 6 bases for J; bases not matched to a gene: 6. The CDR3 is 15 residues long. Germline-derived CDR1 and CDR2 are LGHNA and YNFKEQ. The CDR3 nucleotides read TGTGCCAGCAGCCAAGATCCGGGACTACGGGATACGCAGTATTTT. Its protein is CASSQDPGLRDTQYF.

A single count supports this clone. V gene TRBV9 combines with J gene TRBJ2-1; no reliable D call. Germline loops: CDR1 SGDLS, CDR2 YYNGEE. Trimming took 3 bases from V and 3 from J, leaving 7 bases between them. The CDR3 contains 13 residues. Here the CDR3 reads CASSGVYYNEQFF. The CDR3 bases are TGTGCCAGCAGCGGAGTTTACTACAATGAGCAGTTCTTC.

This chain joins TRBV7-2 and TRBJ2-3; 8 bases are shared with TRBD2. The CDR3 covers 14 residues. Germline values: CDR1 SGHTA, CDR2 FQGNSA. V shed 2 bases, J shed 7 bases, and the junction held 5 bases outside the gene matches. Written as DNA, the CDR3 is TGTGCCAGCAGCTTATTCGTTAGCGGGAATACGCAGTATTTT. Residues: CASSLFVSGNTQYF. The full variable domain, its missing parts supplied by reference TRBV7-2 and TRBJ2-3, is GAGVSQSPSNKVTEKGKDVELRCDPISGHTALYWYRQSLGQGLEFLIYFQGNSAPDKSGLPSDRFSAERTGGSVSTLTIQRTQQEDSAVYLCASSLFVSGNTQYFGPGTRLTVL.

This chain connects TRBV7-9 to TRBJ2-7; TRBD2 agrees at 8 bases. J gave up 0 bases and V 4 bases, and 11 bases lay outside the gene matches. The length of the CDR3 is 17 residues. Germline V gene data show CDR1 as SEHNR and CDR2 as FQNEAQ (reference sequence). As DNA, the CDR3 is TGTGCCAGCAGCTGGACCGAAGCGGGAGAGAGCTCCTACGAGCAGTACTTC. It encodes CASSWTEAGESSYEQYF.

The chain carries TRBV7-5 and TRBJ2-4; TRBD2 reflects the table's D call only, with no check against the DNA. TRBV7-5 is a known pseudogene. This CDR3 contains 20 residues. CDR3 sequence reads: CVRSPLWGGSLEVAKNIQYF. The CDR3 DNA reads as TGTGTCAGAAGCCCACTGTGGGGAGGGTCGTTGGAGGTAGCCAAAAACATTCAGTACTTC.

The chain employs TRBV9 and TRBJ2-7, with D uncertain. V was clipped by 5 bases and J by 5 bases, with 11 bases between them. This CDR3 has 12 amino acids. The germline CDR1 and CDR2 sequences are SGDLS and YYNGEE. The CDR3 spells CASSPGWDEQYF. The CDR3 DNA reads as TGTGCCAGCAGTCCCGGGTGGGACGAGCAGTACTTC.

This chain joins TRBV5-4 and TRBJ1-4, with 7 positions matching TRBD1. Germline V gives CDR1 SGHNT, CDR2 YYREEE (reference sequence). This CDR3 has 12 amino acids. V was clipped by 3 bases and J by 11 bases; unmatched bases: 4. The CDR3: CASSYSGGKLFF. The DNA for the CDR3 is TGTGCCAGCAGCTACTCAGGGGGGAAACTGTTTTTT.

The CDR3 loop reads CVRSLGQGSHYGYTF. The CDR3 bases are TGTGTCAGAAGCCTGGGACAGGGGTCCCACTATGGCTACACCTTC. The gene calls are TRBV7-5 and TRBJ1-2; whether TRBD1, the table's D call, matches the DNA was not checked. TRBV7-5 is tagged as a pseudogene. The CDR3 contains 15 residues.

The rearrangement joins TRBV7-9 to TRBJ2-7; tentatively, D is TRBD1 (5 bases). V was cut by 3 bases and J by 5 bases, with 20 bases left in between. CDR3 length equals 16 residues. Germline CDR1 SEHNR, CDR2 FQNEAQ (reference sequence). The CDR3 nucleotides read TGTGCCAGCAGCTTGAGTAGGGGCAGGGAAAGCGACGAGCAGTACTTC. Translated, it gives CASSLSRGRESDEQYF.

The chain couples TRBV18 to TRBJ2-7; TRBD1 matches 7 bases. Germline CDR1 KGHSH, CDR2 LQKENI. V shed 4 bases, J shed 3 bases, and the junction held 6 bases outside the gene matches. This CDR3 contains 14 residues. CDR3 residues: CASSLDRLDYEQYF. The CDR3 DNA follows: TGTGCCAGCTCACTGGACAGGTTGGACTACGAGCAGTACTTC.

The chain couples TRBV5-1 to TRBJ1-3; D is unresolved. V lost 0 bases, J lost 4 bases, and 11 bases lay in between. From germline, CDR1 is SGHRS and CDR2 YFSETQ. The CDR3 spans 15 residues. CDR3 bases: TGCGCCAGCAGCTTGGAGGCGGGCAAGGGAAACACCATATATTTT. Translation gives CASSLEAGKGNTIYF.

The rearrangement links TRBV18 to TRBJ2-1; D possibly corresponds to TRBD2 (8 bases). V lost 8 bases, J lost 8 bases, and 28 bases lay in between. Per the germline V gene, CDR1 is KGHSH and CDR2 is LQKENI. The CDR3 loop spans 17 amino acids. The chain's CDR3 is CASRGQTSDNTFYEQFF. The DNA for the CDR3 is TGTGCCAGCCGGGGACAGACTAGCGACAACACGTTCTATGAGCAGTTCTTC.

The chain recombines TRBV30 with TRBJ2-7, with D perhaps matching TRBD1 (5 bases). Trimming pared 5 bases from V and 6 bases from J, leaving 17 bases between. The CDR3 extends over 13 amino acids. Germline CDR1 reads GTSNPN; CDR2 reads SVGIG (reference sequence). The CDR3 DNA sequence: TGTGCCTGGGGTCGATTACAGGTGGGCGAGCAGTACTTC. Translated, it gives CAWGRLQVGEQYF. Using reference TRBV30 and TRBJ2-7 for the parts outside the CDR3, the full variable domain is SQTIHQWPATLVQPVGSPLSLECTVEGTSNPNLYWYRQAAGRGLQLLFYSVGIGQISSEVPQNLSASRPQDRQFILSSKKLLLSDSGFYLCAWGRLQVGEQYFGPGTRLTVT.

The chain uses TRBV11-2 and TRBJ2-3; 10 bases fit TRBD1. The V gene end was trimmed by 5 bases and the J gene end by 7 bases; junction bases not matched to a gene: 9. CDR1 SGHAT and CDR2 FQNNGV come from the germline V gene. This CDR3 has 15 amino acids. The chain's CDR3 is CASSLGQGVRYTQYF. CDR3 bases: TGTGCCAGCAGCCTTGGACAGGGGGTACGATATACGCAGTATTTT.

For the CDR3, the DNA is TGTGCCAGCAGCTCCTCGTTTTCTAATGAGCAGTTCTTC. Translation gives CASSSSFSNEQFF. The rearrangement links TRBV7-3 to TRBJ2-1, with D hard to call. This CDR3 spans 13 amino acids. Per the germline V gene, CDR1 is SGHTA and CDR2 is FQGTGA. The ends were cut back, 4 bases at V and 7 bases at J, with 11 bases in the middle.

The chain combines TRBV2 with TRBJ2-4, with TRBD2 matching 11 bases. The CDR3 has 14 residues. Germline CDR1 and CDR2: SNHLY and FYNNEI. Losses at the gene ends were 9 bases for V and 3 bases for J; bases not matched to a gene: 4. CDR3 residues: CASLAGGLKNIQYF. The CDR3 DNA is TGTGCCAGTCTAGCGGGAGGACTCAAAAACATTCAGTACTTC. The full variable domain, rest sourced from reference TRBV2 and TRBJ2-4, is EPEVTQTPSHQVTQMGQEVILRCVPISNHLYFYWYRQILGQKVEFLVSFYNNEISEKSEIFDDQFSVERPDGSNFTLKIRSTKLEDSAMYFCASLAGGLKNIQYFGAGTRLSVL.

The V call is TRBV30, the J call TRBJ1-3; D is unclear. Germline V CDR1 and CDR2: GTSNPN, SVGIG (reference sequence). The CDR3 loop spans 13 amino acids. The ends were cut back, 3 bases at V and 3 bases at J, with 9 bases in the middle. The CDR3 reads CAWSPGLGNTIYF. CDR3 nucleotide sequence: TGTGCCTGGAGCCCAGGACTTGGAAACACCATATATTTT. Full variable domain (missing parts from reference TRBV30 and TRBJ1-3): SQTIHQWPATLVQPVGSPLSLECTVEGTSNPNLYWYRQAAGRGLQLLFYSVGIGQISSEVPQNLSASRPQDRQFILSSKKLLLSDSGFYLCAWSPGLGNTIYFGEGSWLTVV.

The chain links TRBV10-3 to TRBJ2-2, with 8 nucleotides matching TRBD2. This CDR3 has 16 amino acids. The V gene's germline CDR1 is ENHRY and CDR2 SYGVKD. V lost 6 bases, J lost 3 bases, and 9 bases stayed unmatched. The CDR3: CAISETGTRDTGELFF. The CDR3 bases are TGTGCCATCAGCGAAACTGGGACTAGGGACACCGGGGAGCTGTTTTTT.

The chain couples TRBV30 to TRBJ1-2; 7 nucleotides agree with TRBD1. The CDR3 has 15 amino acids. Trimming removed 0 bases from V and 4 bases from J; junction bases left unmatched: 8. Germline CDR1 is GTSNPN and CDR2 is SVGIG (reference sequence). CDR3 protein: CAWSVRQGGSYGYTF. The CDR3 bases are TGTGCCTGGAGTGTACGGCAGGGGGGTTCCTATGGCTACACCTTC.

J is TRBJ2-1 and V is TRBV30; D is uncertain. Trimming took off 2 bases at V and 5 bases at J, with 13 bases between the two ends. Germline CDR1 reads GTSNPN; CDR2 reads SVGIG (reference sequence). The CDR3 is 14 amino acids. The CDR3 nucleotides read TGTGCCTGGAGTCTGTCATGGCGGAACAATGAGCAGTTCTTC. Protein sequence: CAWSLSWRNNEQFF. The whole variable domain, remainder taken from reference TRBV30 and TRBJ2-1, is SQTIHQWPATLVQPVGSPLSLECTVEGTSNPNLYWYRQAAGRGLQLLFYSVGIGQISSEVPQNLSASRPQDRQFILSSKKLLLSDSGFYLCAWSLSWRNNEQFFGPGTRLTVL.

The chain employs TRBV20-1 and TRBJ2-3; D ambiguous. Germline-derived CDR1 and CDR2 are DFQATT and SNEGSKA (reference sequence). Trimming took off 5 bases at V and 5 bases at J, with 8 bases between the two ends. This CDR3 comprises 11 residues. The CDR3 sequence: CSAHSGDTQYF. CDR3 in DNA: TGCAGTGCTCACTCCGGAGATACGCAGTATTTT.

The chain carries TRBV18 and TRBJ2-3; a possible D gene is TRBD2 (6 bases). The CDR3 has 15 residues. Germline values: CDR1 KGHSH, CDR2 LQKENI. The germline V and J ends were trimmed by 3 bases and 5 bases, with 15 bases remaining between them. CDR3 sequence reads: CASSPRNRGIDTQYF. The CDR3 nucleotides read TGTGCCAGCTCACCCAGGAATCGGGGGATAGATACGCAGTATTTT.

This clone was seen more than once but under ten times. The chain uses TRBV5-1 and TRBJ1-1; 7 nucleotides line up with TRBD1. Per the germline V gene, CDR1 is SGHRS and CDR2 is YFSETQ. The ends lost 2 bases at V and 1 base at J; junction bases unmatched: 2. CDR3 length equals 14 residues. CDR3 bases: TGCGCCAGCAGCTTAAACAGGGGGAACACTGAAGCTTTCTTT. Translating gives CASSLNRGNTEAFF.

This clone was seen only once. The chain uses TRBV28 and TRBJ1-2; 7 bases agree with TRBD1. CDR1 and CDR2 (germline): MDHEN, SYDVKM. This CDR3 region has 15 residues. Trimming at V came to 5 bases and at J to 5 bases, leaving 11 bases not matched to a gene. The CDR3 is CASSLTGAVWYGYTF. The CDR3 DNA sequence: TGTGCCAGCAGTCTAACAGGGGCGGTTTGGTATGGCTACACCTTC.

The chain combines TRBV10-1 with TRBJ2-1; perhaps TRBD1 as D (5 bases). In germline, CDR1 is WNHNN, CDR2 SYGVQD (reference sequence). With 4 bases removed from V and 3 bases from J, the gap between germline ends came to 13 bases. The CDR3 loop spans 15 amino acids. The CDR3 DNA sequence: TGCGCCAGCAGTGGGGGCACCCCGGGCTACAATGAGCAGTTCTTC. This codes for CASSGGTPGYNEQFF.